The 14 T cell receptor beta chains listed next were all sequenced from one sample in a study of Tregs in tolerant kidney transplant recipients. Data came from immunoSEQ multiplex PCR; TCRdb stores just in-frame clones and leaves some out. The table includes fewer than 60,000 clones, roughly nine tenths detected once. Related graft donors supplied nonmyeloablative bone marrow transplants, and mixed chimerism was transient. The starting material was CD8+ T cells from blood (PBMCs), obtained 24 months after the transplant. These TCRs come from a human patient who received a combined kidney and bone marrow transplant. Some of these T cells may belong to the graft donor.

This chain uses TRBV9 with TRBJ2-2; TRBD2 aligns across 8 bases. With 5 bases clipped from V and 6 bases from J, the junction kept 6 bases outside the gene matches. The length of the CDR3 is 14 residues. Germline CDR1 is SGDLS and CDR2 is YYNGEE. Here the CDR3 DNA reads TGTGCCAGCAGGGTTAGCGGGAAGGCCGGGGAGCTGTTTTTT. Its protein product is CASRVSGKAGELFF.

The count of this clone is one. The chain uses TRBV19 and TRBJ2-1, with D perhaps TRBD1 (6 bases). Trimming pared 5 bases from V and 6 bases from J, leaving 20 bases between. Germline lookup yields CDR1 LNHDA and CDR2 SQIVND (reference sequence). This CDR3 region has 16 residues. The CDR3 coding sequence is TGTGCCAGTAGTTCACAGGGAGCAGGGAGTTTCAATGAGCAGTTCTTC. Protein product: CASSSQGAGSFNEQFF.

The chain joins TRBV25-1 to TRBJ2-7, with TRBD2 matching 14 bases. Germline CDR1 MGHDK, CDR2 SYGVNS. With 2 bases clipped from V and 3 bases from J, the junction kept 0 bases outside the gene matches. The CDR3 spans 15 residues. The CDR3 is CASSEGTSGSYEQYF. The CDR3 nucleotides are TGTGCCAGCAGTGAAGGGACTAGCGGGAGCTACGAGCAGTACTTC.

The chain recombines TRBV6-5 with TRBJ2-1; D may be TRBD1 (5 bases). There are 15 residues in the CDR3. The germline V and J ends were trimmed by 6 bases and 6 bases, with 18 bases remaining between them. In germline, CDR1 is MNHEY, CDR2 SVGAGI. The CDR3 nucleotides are TGTGCCAGCAGCTCCCAGGGCAGCCCCCTCAATGAGCAGTTCTTC. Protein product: CASSSQGSPLNEQFF.

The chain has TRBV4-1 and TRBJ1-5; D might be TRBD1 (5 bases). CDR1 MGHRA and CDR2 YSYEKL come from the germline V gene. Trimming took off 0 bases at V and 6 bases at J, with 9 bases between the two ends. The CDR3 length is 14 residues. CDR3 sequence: CASSQDLGVQPQHF. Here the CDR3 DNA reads TGCGCCAGCAGCCAAGACCTAGGGGTTCAGCCCCAGCATTTT.

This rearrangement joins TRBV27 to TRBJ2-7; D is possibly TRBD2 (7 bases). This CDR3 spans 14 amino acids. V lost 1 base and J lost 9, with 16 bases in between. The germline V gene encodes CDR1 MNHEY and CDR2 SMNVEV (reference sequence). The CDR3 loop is CASSLFRGAGAQYF. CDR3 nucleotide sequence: TGTGCCAGCAGTTTATTTCGGGGGGCGGGCGCGCAGTACTTC.

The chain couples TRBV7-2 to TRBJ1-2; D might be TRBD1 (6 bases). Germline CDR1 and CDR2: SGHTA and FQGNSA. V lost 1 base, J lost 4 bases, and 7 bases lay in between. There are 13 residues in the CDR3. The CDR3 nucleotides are TGTGCCAGCAGCTTAGGAGGGGGCTATGGCTACACCTTC. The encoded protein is CASSLGGGYGYTF.

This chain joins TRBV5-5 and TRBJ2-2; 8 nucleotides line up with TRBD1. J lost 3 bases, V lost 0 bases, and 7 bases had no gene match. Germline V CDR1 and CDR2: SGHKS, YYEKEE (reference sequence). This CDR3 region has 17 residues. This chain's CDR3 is CASSLGTGYLDTGELFF. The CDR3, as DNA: TGTGCCAGCAGCTTGGGGACAGGGTACTTAGACACCGGGGAGCTGTTTTTT.

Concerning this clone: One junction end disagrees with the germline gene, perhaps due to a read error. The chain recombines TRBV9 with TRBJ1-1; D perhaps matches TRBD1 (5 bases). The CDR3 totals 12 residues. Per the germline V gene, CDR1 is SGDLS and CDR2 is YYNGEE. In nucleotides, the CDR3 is TGTGCCAGCAGCGTAGAAGGGGCTGAGGCTTTCTTT. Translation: CASSVEGAEAFF.

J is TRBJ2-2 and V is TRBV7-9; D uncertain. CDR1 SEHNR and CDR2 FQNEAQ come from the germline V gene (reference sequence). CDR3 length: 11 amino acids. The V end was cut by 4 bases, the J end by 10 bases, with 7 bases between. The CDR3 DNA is TGTGCCAGCAGCTACTCGTTGGAGCTGTTTTTT. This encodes CASSYSLELFF.

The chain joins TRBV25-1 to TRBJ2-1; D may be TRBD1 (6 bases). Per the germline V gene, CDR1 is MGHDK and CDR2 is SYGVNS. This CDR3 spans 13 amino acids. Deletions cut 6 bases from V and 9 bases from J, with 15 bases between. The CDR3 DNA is TGTGCCAGCAGAATGACAGGTCTCGGTGAGCAGTTCTTC. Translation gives CASRMTGLGEQFF.

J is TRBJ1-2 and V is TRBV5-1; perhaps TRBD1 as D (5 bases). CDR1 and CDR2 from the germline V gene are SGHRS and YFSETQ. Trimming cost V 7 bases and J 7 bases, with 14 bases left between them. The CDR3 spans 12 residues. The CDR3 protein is CASPSRDGGYTF. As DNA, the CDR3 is TGCGCCAGCCCCAGCAGGGATGGTGGCTACACCTTC.

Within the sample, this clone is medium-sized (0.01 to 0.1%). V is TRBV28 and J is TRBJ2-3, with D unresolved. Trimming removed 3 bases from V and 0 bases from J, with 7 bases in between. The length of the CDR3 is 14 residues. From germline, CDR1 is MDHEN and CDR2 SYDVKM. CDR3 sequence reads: CASSLAGSTDTQYF. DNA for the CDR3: TGTGCCAGCAGTTTGGCAGGAAGCACAGATACGCAGTATTTT.

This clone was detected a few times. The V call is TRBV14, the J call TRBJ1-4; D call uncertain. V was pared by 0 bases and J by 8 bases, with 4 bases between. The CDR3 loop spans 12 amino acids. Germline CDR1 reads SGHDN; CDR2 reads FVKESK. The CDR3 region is CASSQDEEKLFF. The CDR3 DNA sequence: TGTGCCAGCAGCCAAGATGAGGAAAAACTGTTTTTT.